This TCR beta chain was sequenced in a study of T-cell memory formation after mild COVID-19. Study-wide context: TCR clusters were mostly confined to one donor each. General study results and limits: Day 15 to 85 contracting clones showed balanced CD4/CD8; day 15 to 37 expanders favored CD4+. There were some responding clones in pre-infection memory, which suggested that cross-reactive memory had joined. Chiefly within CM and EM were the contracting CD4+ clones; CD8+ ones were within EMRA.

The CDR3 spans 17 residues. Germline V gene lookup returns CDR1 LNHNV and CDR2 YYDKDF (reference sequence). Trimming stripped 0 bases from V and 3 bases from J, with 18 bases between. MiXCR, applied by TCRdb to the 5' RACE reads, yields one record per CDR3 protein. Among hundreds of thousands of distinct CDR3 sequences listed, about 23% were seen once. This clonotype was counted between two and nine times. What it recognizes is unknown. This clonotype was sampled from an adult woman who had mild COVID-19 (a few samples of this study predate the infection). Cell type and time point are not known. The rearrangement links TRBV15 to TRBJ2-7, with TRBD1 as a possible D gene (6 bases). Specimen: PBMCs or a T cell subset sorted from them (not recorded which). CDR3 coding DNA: TGTGCCACCAGCAGAGATAGTCAGGGGACCTGGGACTACGAGCAGTACTTC. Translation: CATSRDSQGTWDYEQYF.